This is a list of T cell receptor beta chains from one sample in a study of T-cell memory formation after mild COVID-19. MiXCR, applied by TCRdb to the 5' RACE reads, yields one record per CDR3 protein. This sample has 80,000 to 95,000 distinct CDR3 sequences, with 20% to 25% found just once. The sequencing sample was made of PBMCs or a T cell subset sorted from them (not recorded which). The receptors derive from a man between 18 and 29 years old who had mild COVID-19 (a few samples of this study predate the infection). Cell type and time point are not known. Each CDR3 is given with its conserved first and last residue. D genes are given only for firm matches. Clone sizes are given selectively: once, few, many, or a class where the clone is expanded.

few,TRBJ2-3,TRBV5-1,TRBD2,CASRLLAADTQYF,TGCGCCAGCCGGCTTCTAGCGGCAGATACGCAGTATTTT
few,TRBJ2-7,TRBV25-1,TRBD2,CASSPGGGGDEQYF,TGTGCCAGCAGTCCAGGAGGCGGGGGGGACGAGCAGTACTTC
few,TRBJ1-1,TRBV5-1,NA,CASSLNPNTEAFF,TGCGCCAGCAGCTTGAACCCCAACACTGAAGCTTTCTTT
NA,TRBJ2-7,TRBV4-2,NA,CASSQESQRLGYEQYF,TGTGCCAGCAGCCAAGAAAGCCAGCGGTTAGGATACGAGCAGTACTTC
few,TRBJ2-5,TRBV28,NA,CASSLPRTEQETQYF,TGTGCCAGCAGTTTACCTCGGACAGAACAAGAGACCCAGTACTTC
few,TRBJ2-3,TRBV6-5,NA,CASSGLTDTQYF,TGTGCCAGCAGTGGACTAACCGATACGCAGTATTTT
few,TRBJ2-7,TRBV12-3/TRBV12-4,TRBD1,CASTPGQGATYEQYF,TGTGCCAGCACCCCGGGACAGGGGGCCACCTACGAGCAGTACTTC
few,TRBJ2-4,TRBV5-1,NA,CASSSLTLDAKNIQYF,TGCGCCAGCAGCTCCCTAACCCTAGACGCCAAAAACATTCAGTACTTC
few,TRBJ1-6,TRBV7-2,NA,CSSSPTSGPISPLHF,TGTTCCAGCAGCCCCACCTCGGGACCGATTTCACCCCTCCACTTT
NA,TRBJ2-1,TRBV7-3,TRBD2,CASSALAGGYNEQFF,TGTGCCAGCAGCGCCCTAGCGGGGGGGTACAATGAGCAGTTCTTC
NA,TRBJ2-5,TRBV9,NA,CASKPPLQETQYF,TGTGCCAGCAAACCGCCACTCCAAGAGACCCAGTACTTC
few,TRBJ1-6,TRBV4-3,TRBD1,CASSQTGAYSPLHF,TGCGCCAGCAGCCAAACAGGGGCTTATTCACCCCTCCACTTT
NA,TRBJ2-1,TRBV5-1,NA,CASSFGTPPNEQFF,TGCGCCAGCAGCTTCGGGACCCCTCCCAATGAGCAGTTCTTC
few,TRBJ2-3,TRBV9,TRBD2,CASSAGLAGGTDTQYF,TGTGCCAGCAGCGCGGGACTAGCGGGGGGCACAGATACGCAGTATTTT
NA,TRBJ2-1,TRBV4-1,NA,CASSQDVVREQFF,TGCGCCAGCAGCCAAGATGTAGTCCGTGAGCAGTTCTTC
few,TRBJ1-6,TRBV4-1,NA,CASSQDLIGSRPLHF,TGCGCCAGCAGCCAAGATCTGATAGGCAGTCGTCCCCTCCACTTT
NA,TRBJ1-1,TRBV2,NA,CACYRTATEAFF,TGTGCCTGCTACAGGACAGCCACTGAAGCTTTCTTT
NA,TRBJ2-4,TRBV4-3,TRBD2,CASSQGSLAGDIQYF,TGCGCCAGCAGCCAAGGGAGTCTAGCGGGGGACATTCAGTACTTC
NA,TRBJ2-5,TRBV7-2,NA,CASSTTYRAQETQYF,TGTGCCAGCAGCACGACCTACAGGGCCCAAGAGACCCAGTACTTC
NA,TRBJ1-1,TRBV29-1,NA,CSVEGRVDTEAFF,TGCAGCGTTGAGGGACGGGTGGACACTGAAGCTTTCTTT
NA,TRBJ1-2,TRBV10-3,NA,CAISEIGTDENGYTF,TGTGCCATCAGTGAGATCGGGACGGACGAAAATGGCTACACCTTC
many,TRBJ2-1,TRBV6-2/TRBV6-3,NA,CASSYPDLLDEQFF,TGTGCCAGCAGTTACCCGGACTTGTTGGATGAGCAGTTCTTC
NA,TRBJ2-3,TRBV7-9,TRBD2,CASSSRAGGGDTQYF,TGTGCCAGCAGCTCCAGAGCGGGGGGTGGAGATACGCAGTATTTT
NA,TRBJ1-1,TRBV20-1,NA,CSAPGAVVSEAFF,TGCAGTGCTCCAGGGGCGGTGGTTTCTGAAGCTTTCTTT
few,TRBJ2-7,TRBV15,TRBD1,CATSGGQGASFNEQYF,TGTGCCACCAGCGGGGGACAGGGGGCTTCATTCAACGAGCAGTACTTC
NA,TRBJ2-1,TRBV4-1,NA,CASSQVGQGWDAPYNEQFF,TGCGCCAGCAGCCAAGTCGGGCAGGGATGGGACGCTCCCTACAATGAGCAGTTCTTC
NA,TRBJ2-3,TRBV12-3/TRBV12-4,NA,CASSYSPFGTDTQYF,TGTGCCAGCAGTTATAGCCCCTTCGGTACAGATACGCAGTATTTT
NA,TRBJ2-3,TRBV9,TRBD2,CASSTRGSGGIADTQYF,TGTGCCAGCAGCACCCGTGGTAGCGGGGGAATCGCAGATACGCAGTATTTT
many,TRBJ2-7,TRBV19,TRBD1,CASSQGAPSGQYF,TGTGCCAGTAGCCAGGGGGCTCCTTCAGGGCAGTACTTC
NA,TRBJ1-1,TRBV6-5,NA,CASGGNTEAFF,TGTGCCAGCGGCGGGAACACTGAAGCTTTCTTT
NA,TRBJ2-3,TRBV20-1,NA,CSATARDQSTDTQYF,TGCAGTGCGACCGCCCGGGACCAGAGTACAGATACGCAGTATTTT
NA,TRBJ2-1,TRBV20-1,NA,CSARDFRRALSYNEQFF,TGCAGTGCTAGAGATTTCCGCAGGGCACTTTCTTACAATGAGCAGTTCTTC
NA,TRBJ2-7,TRBV29-1,TRBD1,CSVTGGRFYEQYF,TGCAGCGTTACAGGGGGCAGGTTCTACGAGCAGTACTTC
NA,TRBJ1-2,TRBV6-5,TRBD1,CASRSPGTGNYGYTF,TGTGCCAGCAGAAGTCCCGGGACAGGGAACTATGGCTACACCTTC
few,TRBJ2-2,TRBV7-2,TRBD2,CASSLVLAGGELFF,TGTGCCAGCAGCTTAGTTCTAGCGGGCGGGGAGCTGTTTTTT
NA,TRBJ1-6,TRBV21-1,NA,CASSKGGGTLYFNSPLHF,TGTGCCAGCAGCAAAGGGGGCGGGACCTTGTATTTCAATTCACCCCTCCACTTT
few,TRBJ2-2,TRBV4-1,TRBD1,CASSPAGTGTDTGELFF,TGCGCCAGCAGCCCAGCCGGGACAGGGACGGACACCGGGGAGCTGTTTTTT
NA,TRBJ1-1,TRBV12-3/TRBV12-4,NA,CASSFTAMNTEAFF,TGTGCCAGCAGTTTCACAGCCATGAACACTGAAGCTTTCTTT
few,TRBJ2-7,TRBV7-8,TRBD1,CASSSGQVAYEQYF,TGTGCCAGCAGCTCTGGACAGGTGGCCTACGAGCAGTACTTC
NA,TRBJ1-2,TRBV4-1,NA,CASSQYPGQEGYTF,TGCGCCAGCAGCCAGTATCCGGGCCAAGAGGGCTACACCTTC